This record looks at one T cell receptor (beta chain) sequence and its context. These data come from a study of shared clonotypes between healthy human individuals. Genomic DNA belonging to each subset was distributed in equal measure over several immunoSEQ plates. Data came from immunoSEQ multiplex PCR; TCRdb stores just in-frame clones and leaves some out. Of about 1.4 million clones listed, roughly 97% are singletons. With 4 bases removed from V and 1 base from J, the gap between germline ends came to 12 bases. CDR1 is SGHRS and CDR2 is YFSETQ in the germline V gene. The CDR3 spans 14 residues. The receptor was isolated from a man younger than 45 in good health. The sample comprised naive CD4+ T cells sorted from blood. Subset of the sample: CD45RA+ positively selected. The V call is TRBV5-1, the J call TRBJ2-7; D gene unclear. The CDR3 loop is CASSKVGSSYEQYF. The CDR3 bases are TGCGCCAGCAGCAAAGTTGGGTCTTCCTACGAGCAGTACTTC.